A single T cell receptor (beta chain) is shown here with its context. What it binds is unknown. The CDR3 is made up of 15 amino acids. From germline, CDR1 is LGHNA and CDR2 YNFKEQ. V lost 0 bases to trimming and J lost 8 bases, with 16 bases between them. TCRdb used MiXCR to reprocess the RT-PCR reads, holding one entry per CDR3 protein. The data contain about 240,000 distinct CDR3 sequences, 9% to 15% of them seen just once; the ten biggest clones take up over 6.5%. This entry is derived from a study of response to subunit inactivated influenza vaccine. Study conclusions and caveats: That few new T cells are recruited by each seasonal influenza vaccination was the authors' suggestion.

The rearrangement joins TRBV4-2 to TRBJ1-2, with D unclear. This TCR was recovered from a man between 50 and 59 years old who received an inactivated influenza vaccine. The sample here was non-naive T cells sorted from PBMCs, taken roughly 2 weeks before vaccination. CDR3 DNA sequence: TGTGCCAGCAGCCAAGAAAATTCCCACGGCAGCGGCTACACCTTC. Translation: CASSQENSHGSGYTF.